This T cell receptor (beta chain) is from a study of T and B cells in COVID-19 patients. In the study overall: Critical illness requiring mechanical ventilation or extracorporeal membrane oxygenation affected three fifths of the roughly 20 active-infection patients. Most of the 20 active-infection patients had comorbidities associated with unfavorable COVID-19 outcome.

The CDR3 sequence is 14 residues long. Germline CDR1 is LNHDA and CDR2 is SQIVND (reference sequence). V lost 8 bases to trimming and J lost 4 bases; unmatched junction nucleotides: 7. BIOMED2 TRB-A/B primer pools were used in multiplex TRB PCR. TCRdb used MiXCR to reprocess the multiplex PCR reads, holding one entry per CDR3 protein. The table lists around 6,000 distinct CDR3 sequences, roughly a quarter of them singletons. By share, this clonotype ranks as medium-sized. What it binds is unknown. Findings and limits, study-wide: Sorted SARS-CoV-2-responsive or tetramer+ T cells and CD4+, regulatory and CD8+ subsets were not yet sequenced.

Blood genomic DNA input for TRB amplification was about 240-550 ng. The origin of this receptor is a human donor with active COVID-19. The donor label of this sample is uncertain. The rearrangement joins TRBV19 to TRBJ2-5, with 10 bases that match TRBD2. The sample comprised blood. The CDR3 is CASAGTSVTETQYF. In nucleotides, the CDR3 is TGTGCCAGTGCCGGGACTAGCGTTACAGAGACCCAGTACTTC.